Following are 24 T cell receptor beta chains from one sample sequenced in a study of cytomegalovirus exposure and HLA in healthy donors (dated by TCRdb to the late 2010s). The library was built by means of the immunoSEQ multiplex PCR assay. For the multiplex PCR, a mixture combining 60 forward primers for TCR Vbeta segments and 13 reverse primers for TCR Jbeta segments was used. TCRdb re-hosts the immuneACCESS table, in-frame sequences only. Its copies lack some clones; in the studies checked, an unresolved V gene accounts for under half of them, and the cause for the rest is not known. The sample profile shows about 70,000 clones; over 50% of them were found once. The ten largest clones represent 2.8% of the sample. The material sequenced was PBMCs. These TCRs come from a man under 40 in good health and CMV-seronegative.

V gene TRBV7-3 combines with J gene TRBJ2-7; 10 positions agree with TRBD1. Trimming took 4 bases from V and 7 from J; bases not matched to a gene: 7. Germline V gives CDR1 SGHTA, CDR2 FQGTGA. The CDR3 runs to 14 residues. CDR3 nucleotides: TGTGCCAGCAGCTCCCGACAGGGGGCGGTTGAGCAGTACTTC. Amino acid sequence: CASSSRQGAVEQYF.

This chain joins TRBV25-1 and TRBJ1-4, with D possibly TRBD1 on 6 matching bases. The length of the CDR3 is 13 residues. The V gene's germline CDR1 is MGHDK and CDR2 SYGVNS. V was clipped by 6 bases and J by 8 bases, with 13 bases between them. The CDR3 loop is CASRPWGREKLFF. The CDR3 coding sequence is TGTGCCAGCAGACCGTGGGGGCGCGAAAAACTGTTTTTT.

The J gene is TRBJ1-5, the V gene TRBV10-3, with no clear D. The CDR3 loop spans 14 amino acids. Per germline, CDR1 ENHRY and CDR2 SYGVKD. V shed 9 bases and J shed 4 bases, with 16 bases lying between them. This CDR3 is CAIGGRQSNQPQHF. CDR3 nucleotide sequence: TGTGCCATAGGTGGCAGGCAGAGTAATCAGCCCCAGCATTTT.

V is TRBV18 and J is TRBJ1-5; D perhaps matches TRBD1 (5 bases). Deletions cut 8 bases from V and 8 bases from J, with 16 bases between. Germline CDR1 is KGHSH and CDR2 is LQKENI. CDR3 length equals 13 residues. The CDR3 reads CASTQGLGEPQHF. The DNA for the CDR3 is TGTGCCAGCACCCAGGGCCTTGGGGAGCCCCAGCATTTT. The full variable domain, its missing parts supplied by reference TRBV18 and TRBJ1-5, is NAGVMQNPRHLVRRRGQEARLRCSPMKGHSHVYWYRQLPEEGLKFMVYLQKENIIDESGMPKERFSAEFPKEGPSILRIQQVVRGDSAAYFCASTQGLGEPQHFGDGTRLSIL.

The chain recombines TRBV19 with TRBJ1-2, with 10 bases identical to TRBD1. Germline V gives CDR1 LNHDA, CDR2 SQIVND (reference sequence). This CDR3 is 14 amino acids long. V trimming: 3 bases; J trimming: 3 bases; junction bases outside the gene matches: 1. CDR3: CASSMDRGDYGYTF. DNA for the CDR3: TGTGCCAGTAGTATGGACAGGGGGGACTATGGCTACACCTTC.

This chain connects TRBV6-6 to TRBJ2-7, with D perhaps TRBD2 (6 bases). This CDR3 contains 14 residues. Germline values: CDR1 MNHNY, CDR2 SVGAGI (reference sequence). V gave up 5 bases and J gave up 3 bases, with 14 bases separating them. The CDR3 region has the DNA TGTGCCAGCAGTCAAAGCGGGTCCAACTACGAGCAGTACTTC. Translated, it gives CASSQSGSNYEQYF.

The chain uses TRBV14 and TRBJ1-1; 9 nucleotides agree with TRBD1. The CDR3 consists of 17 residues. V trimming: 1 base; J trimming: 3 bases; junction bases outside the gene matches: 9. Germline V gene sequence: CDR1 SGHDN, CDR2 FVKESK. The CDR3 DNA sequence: TGTGCCAGCAGCCAAGTATGGGACAGGGTAATTCACACTGAAGCTTTCTTT. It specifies CASSQVWDRVIHTEAFF. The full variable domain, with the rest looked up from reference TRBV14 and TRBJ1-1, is EAGVTQFPSHSVIEKGQTVTLRCDPISGHDNLYWYRRVMGKEIKFLLHFVKESKQDESGMPNNRFLAERTGGTYSTLKVQPAELEDSGVYFCASSQVWDRVIHTEAFFGQGTRLTVV.

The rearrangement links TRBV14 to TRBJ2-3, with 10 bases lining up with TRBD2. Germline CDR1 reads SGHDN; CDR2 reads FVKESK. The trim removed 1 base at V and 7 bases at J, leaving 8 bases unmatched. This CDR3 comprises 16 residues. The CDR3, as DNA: TGTGCCAGCAGCCAAGCCTCGGCTAGCGGGGGATATACGCAGTATTTT. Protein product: CASSQASASGGYTQYF.

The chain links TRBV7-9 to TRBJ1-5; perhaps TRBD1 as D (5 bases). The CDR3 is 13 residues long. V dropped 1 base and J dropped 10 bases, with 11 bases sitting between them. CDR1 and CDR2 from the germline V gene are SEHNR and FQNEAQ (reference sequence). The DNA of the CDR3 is TGTGCCAGCAGCTTAGGAAGTGGACAACCCCAGCATTTT. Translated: CASSLGSGQPQHF.

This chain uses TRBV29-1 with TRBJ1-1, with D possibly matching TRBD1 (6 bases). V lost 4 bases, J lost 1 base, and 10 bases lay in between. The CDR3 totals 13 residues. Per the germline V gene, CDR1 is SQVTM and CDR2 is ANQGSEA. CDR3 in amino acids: CSVGKGGNTEAFF. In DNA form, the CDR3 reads TGCAGCGTTGGCAAAGGGGGGAACACTGAAGCTTTCTTT.

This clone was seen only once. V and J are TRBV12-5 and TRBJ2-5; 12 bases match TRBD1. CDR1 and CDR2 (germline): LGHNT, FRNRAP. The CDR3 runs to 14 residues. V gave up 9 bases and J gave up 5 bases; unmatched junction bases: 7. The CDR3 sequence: CASPRDRGPETQYF. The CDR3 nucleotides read TGTGCTAGCCCCCGGGACAGGGGGCCGGAGACCCAGTACTTC.

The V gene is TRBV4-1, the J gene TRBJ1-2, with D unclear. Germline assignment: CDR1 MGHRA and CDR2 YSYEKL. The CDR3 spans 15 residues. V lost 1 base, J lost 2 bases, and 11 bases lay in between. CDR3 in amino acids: CASSQGTGSNYGYTF. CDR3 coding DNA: TGCGCCAGCAGCCAAGGAACGGGGTCCAACTATGGCTACACCTTC.

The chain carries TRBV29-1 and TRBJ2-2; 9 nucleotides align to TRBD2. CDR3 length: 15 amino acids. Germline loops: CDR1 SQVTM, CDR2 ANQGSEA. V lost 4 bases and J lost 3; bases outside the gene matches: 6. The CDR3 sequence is CSVGKRGDYTGELFF. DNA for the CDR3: TGCAGCGTTGGAAAGCGGGGGGATTACACCGGGGAGCTGTTTTTT.

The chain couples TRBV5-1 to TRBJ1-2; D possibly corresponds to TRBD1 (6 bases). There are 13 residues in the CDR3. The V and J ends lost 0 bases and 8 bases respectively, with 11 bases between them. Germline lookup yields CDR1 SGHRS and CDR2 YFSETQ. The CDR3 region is CASSLAGVRGYTF. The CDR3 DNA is TGCGCCAGCAGCTTGGCAGGGGTACGAGGCTACACCTTC.

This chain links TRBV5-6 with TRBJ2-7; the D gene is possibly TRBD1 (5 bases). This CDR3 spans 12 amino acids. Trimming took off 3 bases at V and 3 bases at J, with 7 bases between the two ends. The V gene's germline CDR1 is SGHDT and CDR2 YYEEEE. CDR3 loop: CASSSGFYEQYF. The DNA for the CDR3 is TGTGCCAGCAGCTCAGGGTTCTACGAGCAGTACTTC.

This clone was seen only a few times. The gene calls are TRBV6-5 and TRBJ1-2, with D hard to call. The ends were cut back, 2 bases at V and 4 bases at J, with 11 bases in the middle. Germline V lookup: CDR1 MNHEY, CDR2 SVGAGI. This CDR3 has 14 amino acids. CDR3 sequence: CASSYGRNSYGYTF. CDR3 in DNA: TGTGCCAGCAGTTACGGGCGAAACTCCTATGGCTACACCTTC.

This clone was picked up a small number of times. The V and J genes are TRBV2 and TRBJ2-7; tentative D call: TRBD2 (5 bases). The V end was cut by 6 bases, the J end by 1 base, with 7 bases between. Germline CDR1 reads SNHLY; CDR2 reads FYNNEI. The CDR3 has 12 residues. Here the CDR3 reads CASSGVSYEQYF. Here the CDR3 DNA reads TGTGCCAGCAGCGGGGTTTCCTACGAGCAGTACTTC.

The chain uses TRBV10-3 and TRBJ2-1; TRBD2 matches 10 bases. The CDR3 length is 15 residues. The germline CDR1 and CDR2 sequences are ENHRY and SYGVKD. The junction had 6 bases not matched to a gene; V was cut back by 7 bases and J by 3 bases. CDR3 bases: TGTGCCATCAACCAGCGGGGGGGCTACTACAATGAGCAGTTCTTC. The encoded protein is CAINQRGGYYNEQFF.

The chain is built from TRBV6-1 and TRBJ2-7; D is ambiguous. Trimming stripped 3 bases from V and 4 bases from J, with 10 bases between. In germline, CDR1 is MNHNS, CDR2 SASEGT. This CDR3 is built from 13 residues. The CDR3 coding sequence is TGTGCCAGCAGTGAGTTTGTATTTTACGAGCAGTACTTC. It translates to CASSEFVFYEQYF.

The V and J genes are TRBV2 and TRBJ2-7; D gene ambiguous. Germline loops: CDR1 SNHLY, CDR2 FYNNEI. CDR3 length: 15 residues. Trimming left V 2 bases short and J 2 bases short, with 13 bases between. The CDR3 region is CASSESRITTYEQYF. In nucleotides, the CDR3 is TGTGCCAGCAGTGAATCGCGAATTACCACCTACGAGCAGTACTTC. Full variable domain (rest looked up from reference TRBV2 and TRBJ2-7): EPEVTQTPSHQVTQMGQEVILRCVPISNHLYFYWYRQILGQKVEFLVSFYNNEISEKSEIFDDQFSVERPDGSNFTLKIRSTKLEDSAMYFCASSESRITTYEQYFGPGTRLTVT.

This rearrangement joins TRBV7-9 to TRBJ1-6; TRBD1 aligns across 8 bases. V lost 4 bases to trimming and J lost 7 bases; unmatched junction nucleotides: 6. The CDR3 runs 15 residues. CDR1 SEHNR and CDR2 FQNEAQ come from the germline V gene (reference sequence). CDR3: CASSSRGQENSPLHF. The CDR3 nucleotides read TGTGCCAGCAGCTCAAGGGGACAGGAGAATTCACCCCTCCACTTT.

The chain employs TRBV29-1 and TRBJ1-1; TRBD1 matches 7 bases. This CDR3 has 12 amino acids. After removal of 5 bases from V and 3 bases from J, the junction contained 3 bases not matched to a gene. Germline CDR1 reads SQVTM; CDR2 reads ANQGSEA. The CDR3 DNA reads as TGCAGCGTTAGGACAGGCGACACTGAAGCTTTCTTT. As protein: CSVRTGDTEAFF.

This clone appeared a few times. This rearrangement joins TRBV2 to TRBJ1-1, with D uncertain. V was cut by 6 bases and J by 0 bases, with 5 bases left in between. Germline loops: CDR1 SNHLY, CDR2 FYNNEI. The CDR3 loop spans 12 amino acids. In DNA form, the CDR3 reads TGTGCCAGCAGACAACTGAACACTGAAGCTTTCTTT. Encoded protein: CASRQLNTEAFF.

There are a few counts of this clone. The CDR3 region is CASRRGSEKLFF. CDR3 coding DNA: TGTGCCAGCAGGCGCGGGTCTGAAAAACTGTTTTTT. The chain has TRBV28 and TRBJ1-4; D is undetermined. Trimming took off 6 bases at V and 7 bases at J, with 9 bases between the two ends. Germline V gene data show CDR1 as MDHEN and CDR2 as SYDVKM. CDR3 length: 12 amino acids.